This entry lists 15 T cell receptor beta chains sequenced from one sample in a study of T cell changes during pregnancy in multiple sclerosis (dated by TCRdb to about 2019). The library was made by the immunoSEQ multiplex PCR assay. TCRdb obtained this table from immuneACCESS and retained in-frame rearrangements with V and J assigned. These tables miss some clones; where compared with another copy, unresolved V genes account for less than half of the shortfall, and the remainder is unexplained. This sample comprises 65,000 to 95,000 clones, 94% of them detected only once. More than 0.85% of the sample is held by the ten biggest clonotypes. The source material was peripheral blood, sampled in the second trimester of pregnancy. The receptors originated from a female donor in good health, enrolled as a control in a pregnancy study.

The chain combines TRBV21-1 with TRBJ1-5. TRBV21-1 corresponds to a pseudogene. This CDR3 has 15 amino acids. CDR3 sequence: CASSIGKWSNQPQHF. In DNA, the CDR3 is TGTGCCAGCAGCATCGGGAAATGGAGCAATCAGCCCCAGCATTTT.

The chain has TRBV28 and TRBJ2-1; D gene uncertain. The germline V gene has CDR1 MDHEN and CDR2 SYDVKM. Trimming left V 3 bases short and J 6 bases short, with 9 bases between. The CDR3 spans 13 residues. For the CDR3, the DNA is TGTGCCAGCAGTTTTTCAAGTAGCAATGAGCAGTTCTTC. As protein: CASSFSSSNEQFF.

The chain joins TRBV27 to TRBJ2-1; TRBD2 matches at 8 bases. Trimming removed 3 bases from V and 3 bases from J; junction bases left unmatched: 4. The germline V gene has CDR1 MNHEY and CDR2 SMNVEV (reference sequence). This CDR3 has 15 amino acids. This chain's CDR3 is CASSLVAGLYNEQFF. Here the CDR3 DNA reads TGTGCCAGCAGTTTGGTAGCGGGGCTCTACAATGAGCAGTTCTTC.

The V gene is TRBV7-9, the J gene TRBJ2-7; 7 positions match TRBD1. V was clipped by 5 bases and J by 6 bases; unmatched bases: 10. This CDR3 is 14 amino acids long. Germline CDR1 SEHNR, CDR2 FQNEAQ (reference sequence). The CDR3 region has the DNA TGTGCCAGCAGCCACGACAGGGTAACCTGCGAGCAGTACTTC. Encoded protein: CASSHDRVTCEQYF.

The rearrangement joins TRBV9 to TRBJ2-3; 10 bases map to TRBD2. The CDR3 contains 15 residues. The junction had 5 bases not matched to a gene; V was cut back by 3 bases and J by 4 bases. Germline CDR1 reads SGDLS; CDR2 reads YYNGEE. DNA for the CDR3: TGTGCCAGCAGCGCTGCAGCGGGAGGGCCAGATACGCAGTATTTT. Amino acid sequence: CASSAAAGGPDTQYF.

This chain joins TRBV18 and TRBJ2-2; maybe TRBD2 (6 bases). CDR1 and CDR2 from the germline V gene are KGHSH and LQKENI. Trimming pared 6 bases from V and 5 bases from J, leaving 13 bases between. CDR3 size: 14 residues. Here the CDR3 DNA reads TGTGCCAGCTCCCGAGACGGGAGAACCGGGGAGCTGTTTTTT. This encodes CASSRDGRTGELFF. Together with reference TRBV18 and TRBJ2-2, the CDR3 gives the full variable domain: NAGVMQNPRHLVRRRGQEARLRCSPMKGHSHVYWYRQLPEEGLKFMVYLQKENIIDESGMPKERFSAEFPKEGPSILRIQQVVRGDSAAYFCASSRDGRTGELFFGEGSRLTVL.

This chain uses TRBV7-6 with TRBJ1-5; D unresolved. V was cut by 3 bases and J by 7 bases, with 13 bases left in between. The CDR3 sequence is 14 residues long. Germline V gene lookup returns CDR1 SGHVS and CDR2 FNYEAQ. This CDR3 reads CASSLFGGRQPQHF. CDR3 in DNA: TGTGCCAGCAGCTTGTTTGGAGGGCGGCAGCCCCAGCATTTT.

The V gene is TRBV5-1, the J gene TRBJ1-2, with 8 bases fitting TRBD1. After removal of 4 bases from V and 8 bases from J, the junction contained 7 bases not matched to a gene. The CDR3 loop spans 13 amino acids. The germline V gene has CDR1 SGHRS and CDR2 YFSETQ. The CDR3 coding sequence is TGCGCCAGCAGCGGACAGGGAAAAGAGGGCTACACCTTC. Protein: CASSGQGKEGYTF.

The chain employs TRBV4-1 and TRBJ2-3; 8 bases match TRBD1. Germline assignment: CDR1 MGHRA and CDR2 YSYEKL. With V trimmed by 2 bases and J by 3 bases, 4 bases remained unmatched. CDR3 length equals 15 residues. CDR3 residues: CASSQLDRETDTQYF. CDR3 DNA sequence: TGCGCCAGCAGCCAATTGGACAGGGAGACAGATACGCAGTATTTT.

The rearrangement links TRBV5-6 to TRBJ2-7; tentative D call: TRBD2 (5 bases). Germline values: CDR1 SGHDT, CDR2 YYEEEE. This CDR3 has 16 residues. Trimming pared 4 bases from V and 2 bases from J, leaving 19 bases between. The CDR3 nucleotides read TGTGCCAGCAGCCCTGGAGGTAATAGGGAAACCTACGAGCAGTACTTC. Translating it yields CASSPGGNRETYEQYF.

The rearrangement links TRBV5-1 to TRBJ2-3; D is undetermined. Germline-derived CDR1 and CDR2 are SGHRS and YFSETQ. This CDR3 has 12 residues. The germline V and J ends were trimmed by 0 bases and 6 bases, with 5 bases remaining between them. CDR3 in amino acids: CASSLALDTQYF. The DNA of the CDR3 is TGCGCCAGCAGCTTGGCCCTCGATACGCAGTATTTT.

The V and J genes are TRBV6-6 and TRBJ2-7, with TRBD1 matching 7 bases. Trimming removed 2 bases from V and 2 bases from J; junction bases left unmatched: 9. The CDR3 is made up of 16 amino acids. Germline CDR1 is MNHNY and CDR2 is SVGAGI (reference sequence). The CDR3 protein is CASSYPETGKAYEQYF. The DNA of the CDR3 is TGTGCCAGCAGTTACCCGGAGACAGGGAAAGCCTACGAGCAGTACTTC.

The rearrangement links TRBV6-6 to TRBJ2-2; D perhaps matches TRBD1 (5 bases). Germline V CDR1 and CDR2: MNHNY, SVGAGI (reference sequence). The CDR3 is made up of 12 amino acids. V lost 10 bases and J 8 bases, leaving 14 bases between the germline ends. CDR3 loop: CATCRQQGELFF. CDR3 coding DNA: TGTGCCACCTGCCGACAGCAAGGGGAGCTGTTTTTT.

The CDR3: CASSEWEGEGTDTQYF. The CDR3 nucleotides are TGTGCCAGCAGTGAATGGGAGGGTGAAGGCACAGATACGCAGTATTTT. This rearrangement joins TRBV6-1 to TRBJ2-3; 7 bases are a match to TRBD2. This CDR3 spans 16 amino acids. V gave up 2 bases and J gave up 1 base; unmatched junction bases: 6. Germline CDR1 MNHNS, CDR2 SASEGT.

The V gene is TRBV4-1, the J gene TRBJ2-3; possible D gene TRBD1, 5 bases. Trimming stripped 0 bases from V and 2 bases from J, with 12 bases between. The CDR3 length is 16 residues. CDR1 is MGHRA and CDR2 is YSYEKL in the germline V gene. The DNA of the CDR3 is TGCGCCAGCAGCCAAGATTATCAGGGCCCCACAGATACGCAGTATTTT. Its protein is CASSQDYQGPTDTQYF.